Listed below are T cell receptor beta chains from one sample, sequenced in a study of cytomegalovirus exposure and HLA in healthy donors. Assay: immunoSEQ multiplex PCR; the TCRdb copy retains only in-frame clones and omits some. The sample has 55,000 to 70,000 clones; roughly four fifths are singletons. Sequenced: PBMCs. These receptor sequences come from a woman in her sixties or seventies in good health and CMV-seropositive. CDR3s leave out the opening cysteine and the closing phenylalanine or tryptophan. Not all rows give a size; the values are once, few, many and, for expanded clones, a class.

J gene: TRBJ1-1
V gene: TRBV5-1
clone size: .
CDR3 protein: ASSLNLLETEAF

J gene: TRBJ2-7
V gene: TRBV5-8
clone size: .
CDR3 protein: ASSPGPTYEQY

J gene: TRBJ1-6
V gene: TRBV9
clone size: .
CDR3 protein: ASSVAAAGSSPLH

J gene: TRBJ1-1
V gene: TRBV28
clone size: .
CDR3 protein: ASSSSSAQGLNTEAF

J gene: TRBJ1-5
V gene: TRBV2
clone size: few
CDR3 protein: ASSGQGMEPQH

J gene: TRBJ2-1
V gene: TRBV15
clone size: .
CDR3 protein: ATSSTRQGGEQF

J gene: TRBJ1-1
V gene: TRBV19
clone size: .
CDR3 protein: ASSISGTGWGTEAF

J gene: TRBJ1-1
V gene: TRBV19
clone size: .
CDR3 protein: ASRWTGVRPSNTEAF

J gene: TRBJ1-2
V gene: TRBV6-4
clone size: .
CDR3 protein: ASSDSRTGASGYT

J gene: TRBJ2-7
V gene: TRBV7-8
clone size: .
CDR3 protein: ASSPEGDYEQY

J gene: TRBJ1-2
V gene: TRBV7-3
clone size: .
CDR3 protein: ASSLNVGYGYT

J gene: TRBJ1-4
V gene: TRBV19
clone size: .
CDR3 protein: ASSMAVNEKLF

J gene: TRBJ1-4
V gene: TRBV9
clone size: .
CDR3 protein: ASSSRGAINEKLF

J gene: TRBJ1-2
V gene: TRBV10-1
clone size: .
CDR3 protein: ASSAGLIGGYT

J gene: TRBJ1-1
V gene: TRBV4-1
clone size: .
CDR3 protein: ASSQAQENTEAF

J gene: TRBJ1-5
V gene: TRBV27
clone size: .
CDR3 protein: ASSLSHSGGNQPQH

J gene: TRBJ1-1
V gene: TRBV7-9
clone size: .
CDR3 protein: ASRHSFGENTEAF

J gene: TRBJ1-5
V gene: TRBV30
clone size: .
CDR3 protein: AWSRGLPSGAQH

J gene: TRBJ2-4
V gene: TRBV4-1
clone size: .
CDR3 protein: ASSQDQAGIAKNIQY

J gene: TRBJ1-1
V gene: TRBV19
clone size: once
CDR3 protein: ASSMTGYLSPAF

J gene: TRBJ2-1
V gene: TRBV4-2
clone size: .
CDR3 protein: ASSQDIQYEQF

J gene: TRBJ2-1
V gene: TRBV6-5
clone size: .
CDR3 protein: ASSPGNNEQF

J gene: TRBJ2-1
V gene: TRBV2
clone size: .
CDR3 protein: ASSARNEQF

J gene: TRBJ1-4
V gene: TRBV6-1
clone size: .
CDR3 protein: ASSEEQGAPNEKLF

J gene: TRBJ1-5
V gene: TRBV7-9
clone size: few
CDR3 protein: ASSLGTGTNQPQH

J gene: TRBJ1-5
V gene: TRBV18
clone size: .
CDR3 protein: ASSTGGGNQPQH